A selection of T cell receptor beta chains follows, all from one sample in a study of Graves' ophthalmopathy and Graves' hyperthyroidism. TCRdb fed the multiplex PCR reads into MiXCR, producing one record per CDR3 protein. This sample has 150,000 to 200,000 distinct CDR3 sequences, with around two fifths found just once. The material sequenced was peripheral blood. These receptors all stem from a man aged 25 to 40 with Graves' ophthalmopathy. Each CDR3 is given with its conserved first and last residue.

CASSDIRTGVKAFF,TRBV27
CASSLKGTLNTEAFF,TRBV6-5
CASSQDLRTSGISETQYF,TRBV4-3
CASRFGPEYGYTF,TRBV19
CASSQDTAGGGSYEQYF,TRBV4-1
CSARAPRAGSSNQPQHF,TRBV20-1
CASSEWGTTNYGYTF,TRBV6-1
CASSLGRGDAEAFF,TRBV28
CSVVGNGYTF,TRBV29-1
CASSLDFETQYF,TRBV7-2
CASSYGVNTGELFF,TRBV6-5
CASSFLSGTDTQYF,TRBV28
CASSTQETQYF,TRBV28
CASSPKRGPGPYEQYF,TRBV14
CASSYSGQGALFF,TRBV6-5
CASSPGVRGHEQYF,TRBV28
CASLAYEQYF,TRBV6-1
CASRAANNSPLHF,TRBV10-2
CASSQEGTQNQPQHF,TRBV7-9
CATSDPGTPGWNQETQYF,TRBV24-1
CASSVEIYGYTF,TRBV25-1